This T cell receptor (beta chain) was profiled in a study of cytomegalovirus exposure and HLA in healthy donors. Both 60 Vbeta primers and 13 Jbeta primers went into the PCR. Sequencing used immunoSEQ multiplex PCR; TCRdb keeps in-frame clones, though not all of them. Of fewer than 100,000 clones listed, around 82% were seen once; the top ten hold roughly 3.2%. General study results and limits: Within a later analysis, the majority of CMV-associated TCR beta chains appeared HLA-restricted. The study labeled 150 to 200 TCR beta chains cytomegalovirus-associated.

Concerning this clone: Its specificity is unknown.

The source material was PBMCs. This TCR came from a man in his forties or fifties in good health and CMV-seronegative.

The CDR3 is CASSDPRVVGTEAFF. The CDR3 DNA reads TGTGCCAGCAGCGATCCCCGGGTAGTGGGCACTGAAGCTTTCTTT. This sequence joins TRBV7-8 and TRBJ1-1; D is ambiguous. There are 15 residues in the CDR3. Trimming left V 5 bases short and J 4 bases short, with 17 bases between. Germline V gives CDR1 SGHVS, CDR2 FQNEAQ.